Listed below are T cell receptor beta chains from one sample, sequenced in a study of shared clonotypes between healthy human individuals. This table comes from immunoSEQ multiplex PCR, and its TCRdb copy is limited to in-frame clones, with some not included. Of about 92,000 clones listed, approximately 44% are singletons. Sequencing was carried out using PBMCs. Every receptor here comes from a woman aged 40 to 55 in good health. Some clones in this sample may be carry-over from other donors' samples. Each CDR3 is given with its conserved first and last residue. The D gene is left open where the match is weak. Clone size, where shown, is once, few, many, or a class for clones that have expanded.

J: TRBJ2-3
V: TRBV5-4
D: .
size: .
CDR3: CASSEYRGGNTQYF
DNA: TGTGCCAGCAGCGAGTACCGTGGGGGAAATACGCAGTATTTT

J: TRBJ2-1
V: TRBV4-1
D: .
size: many
CDR3: CASSQDVIWNEQFF
DNA: TGCGCCAGCAGCCAAGATGTTATCTGGAATGAGCAGTTCTTC

J: TRBJ1-2
V: TRBV30
D: .
size: .
CDR3: CAGGPSRGYTF
DNA: TGTGCCGGGGGACCCTCCCGGGGCTACACCTTT

J: TRBJ1-5
V: TRBV30
D: .
size: .
CDR3: CAWSVSARDQPQHF
DNA: TGTGCCTGGAGTGTCTCTGCCAGGGATCAGCCCCAGCATTTT

J: TRBJ1-1
V: TRBV2
D: .
size: .
CDR3: CASEEGWNTEAFF
DNA: TGTGCCAGCGAGGAGGGTTGGAACACTGAAGCTTTCTTT

J: TRBJ2-5
V: TRBV30
D: .
size: .
CDR3: CAWSDQKRSVRETQYF
DNA: TGTGCCTGGAGTGACCAAAAGCGGAGCGTAAGAGAGACCCAGTACTTC

J: TRBJ2-7
V: TRBV11-2
D: TRBD1
size: .
CDR3: CASSARDRAYEQYF
DNA: TGTGCCAGCAGCGCCCGGGACAGAGCCTACGAGCAGTACTTC

J: TRBJ2-7
V: TRBV30
D: TRBD2
size: many
CDR3: CAWSVLAGVRYEQYF
DNA: TGTGCCTGGAGTGTACTAGCGGGAGTAAGGTACGAGCAGTACTTC

J: TRBJ2-1
V: TRBV29-1
D: TRBD2
size: many
CDR3: CSVVGRARNEQFF
DNA: TGCAGCGTTGTCGGGAGGGCCCGCAATGAGCAGTTCTTC

J: TRBJ2-7
V: TRBV15
D: TRBD1
size: .
CDR3: CATSGGSGTGQKPYEQYF
DNA: TGTGCCACCAGCGGGGGTTCCGGGACAGGACAAAAGCCCTACGAGCAGTACTTC

J: TRBJ2-1
V: TRBV6-6
D: TRBD1
size: .
CDR3: CASSYPGTESNEQFF
DNA: TGTGCCAGCAGTTACCCCGGGACAGAAAGTAATGAGCAGTTCTTC

J: TRBJ1-1
V: TRBV28
D: .
size: many
CDR3: CASLTGTEAFF
DNA: TGTGCCAGCCTAACGGGCACTGAAGCTTTCTTT

J: TRBJ1-1
V: TRBV21-1
D: .
size: .
CDR3: CASRSEGVEGEAFF
DNA: TGTGCCAGCAGATCGGAGGGGGTTGAGGGTGAAGCTTTCTTT

J: TRBJ1-2
V: TRBV25-1
D: .
size: .
CDR3: CASSGGTAYGYTF
DNA: TGTGCCAGCAGTGGCGGGACTGCATATGGCTACACCTTC

J: TRBJ2-3
V: TRBV30
D: .
size: .
CDR3: CAWSDGTSTDTQYF
DNA: TGTGCCTGGAGTGACGGGACTTCTACAGATACGCAGTATTTT

J: TRBJ2-1
V: TRBV30
D: .
size: many
CDR3: CAWSGGSPYNEQFF
DNA: TGTGCCTGGAGTGGAGGGAGCCCCTACAATGAGCAGTTCTTC

J: TRBJ2-7
V: TRBV15
D: .
size: .
CDR3: CATSRESAGLEYF
DNA: TGTGCCACCAGCAGAGAGTCGGCAGGTCTTGAGTACTTC

J: TRBJ2-7
V: TRBV2
D: TRBD2
size: many
CDR3: CASSSSLAGVRYEQYF
DNA: TGTGCCAGCAGCTCCTCTTTAGCGGGAGTTCGGTACGAGCAGTACTTC

J: TRBJ1-3
V: TRBV11-2
D: .
size: few
CDR3: CASSSTYFGTIYF
DNA: TGTGCCAGCAGCTCCACCTATTTCGGGACCATATATTTT

J: TRBJ1-2
V: TRBV4-3
D: .
size: few
CDR3: CASSQETGSYGYTF
DNA: TGCGCCAGCAGCCAAGAAACGGGCAGCTATGGCTACACCTTC

J: TRBJ2-7
V: TRBV7-8
D: .
size: .
CDR3: CASSLVGAGREQYF
DNA: TGTGCCAGCAGCTTAGTCGGGGCAGGCCGAGAGCAGTACTTC

J: TRBJ2-1
V: TRBV21-1
D: .
size: many
CDR3: CARTGTATYNEQFF
DNA: TGTGCCAGGACCGGGACCGCAACATACAATGAGCAGTTCTTC

J: TRBJ2-2
V: TRBV4-1
D: TRBD2
size: once
CDR3: CASSQAGLAGVGAGELFF
DNA: TGCGCCAGCAGCCAAGCGGGACTAGCGGGAGTAGGCGCCGGGGAGCTGTTTTTT

J: TRBJ2-7
V: TRBV29-1
D: .
size: .
CDR3: CSARVSYEQYF
DNA: TGCAGTGCCAGAGTCTCCTACGAGCAGTACTTC

J: TRBJ2-3
V: TRBV9
D: .
size: few
CDR3: CASSGSPTDTQYF
DNA: TGTGCCAGCAGCGGGTCCCCCACAGATACGCAGTATTTT